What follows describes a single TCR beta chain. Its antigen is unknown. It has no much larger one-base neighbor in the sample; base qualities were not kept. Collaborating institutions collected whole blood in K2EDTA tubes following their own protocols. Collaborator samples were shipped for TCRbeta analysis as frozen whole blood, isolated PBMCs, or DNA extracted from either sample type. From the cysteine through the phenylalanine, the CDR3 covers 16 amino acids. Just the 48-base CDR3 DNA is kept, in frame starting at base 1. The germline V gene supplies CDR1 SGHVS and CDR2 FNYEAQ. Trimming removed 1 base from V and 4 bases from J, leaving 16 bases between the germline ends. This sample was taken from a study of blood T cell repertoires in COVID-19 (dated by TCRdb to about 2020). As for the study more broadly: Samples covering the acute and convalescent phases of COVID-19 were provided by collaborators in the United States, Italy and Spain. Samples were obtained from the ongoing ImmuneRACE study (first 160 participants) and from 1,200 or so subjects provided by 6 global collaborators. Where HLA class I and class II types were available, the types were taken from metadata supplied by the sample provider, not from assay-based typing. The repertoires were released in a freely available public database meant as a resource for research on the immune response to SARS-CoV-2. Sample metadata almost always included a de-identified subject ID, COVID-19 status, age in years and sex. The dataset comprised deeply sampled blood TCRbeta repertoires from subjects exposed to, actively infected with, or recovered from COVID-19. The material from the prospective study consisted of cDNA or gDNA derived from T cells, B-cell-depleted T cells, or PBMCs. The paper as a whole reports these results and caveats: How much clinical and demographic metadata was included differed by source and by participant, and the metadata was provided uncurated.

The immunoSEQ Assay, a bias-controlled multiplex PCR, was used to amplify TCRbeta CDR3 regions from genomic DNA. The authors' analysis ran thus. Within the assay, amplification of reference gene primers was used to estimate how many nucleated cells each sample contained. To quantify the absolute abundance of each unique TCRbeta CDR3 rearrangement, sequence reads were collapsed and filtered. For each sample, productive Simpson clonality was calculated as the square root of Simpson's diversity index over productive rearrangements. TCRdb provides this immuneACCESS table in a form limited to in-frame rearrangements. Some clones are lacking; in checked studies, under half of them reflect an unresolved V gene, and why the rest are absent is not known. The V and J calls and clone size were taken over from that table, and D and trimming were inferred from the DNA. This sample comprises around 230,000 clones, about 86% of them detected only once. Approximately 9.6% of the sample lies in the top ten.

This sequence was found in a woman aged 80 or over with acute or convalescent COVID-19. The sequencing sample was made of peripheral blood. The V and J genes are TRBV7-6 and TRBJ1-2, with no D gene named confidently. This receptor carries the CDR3 CASSLGLAGQGYGYTF. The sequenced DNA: TGTGCCAGCAGCTTAGGGTTGGCAGGCCAAGGCTATGGCTACACCTTC. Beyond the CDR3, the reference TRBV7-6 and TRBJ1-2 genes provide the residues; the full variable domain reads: GAGVSQSPRYKVTKRGQDVALRCDPISGHVSLYWYRQALGQGPEFLTYFNYEAQQDKSGLPNDRFSAERPEGSISTLTIQRTEQRDSAMYRCASSLGLAGQGYGYTFGSGTRLTVV.